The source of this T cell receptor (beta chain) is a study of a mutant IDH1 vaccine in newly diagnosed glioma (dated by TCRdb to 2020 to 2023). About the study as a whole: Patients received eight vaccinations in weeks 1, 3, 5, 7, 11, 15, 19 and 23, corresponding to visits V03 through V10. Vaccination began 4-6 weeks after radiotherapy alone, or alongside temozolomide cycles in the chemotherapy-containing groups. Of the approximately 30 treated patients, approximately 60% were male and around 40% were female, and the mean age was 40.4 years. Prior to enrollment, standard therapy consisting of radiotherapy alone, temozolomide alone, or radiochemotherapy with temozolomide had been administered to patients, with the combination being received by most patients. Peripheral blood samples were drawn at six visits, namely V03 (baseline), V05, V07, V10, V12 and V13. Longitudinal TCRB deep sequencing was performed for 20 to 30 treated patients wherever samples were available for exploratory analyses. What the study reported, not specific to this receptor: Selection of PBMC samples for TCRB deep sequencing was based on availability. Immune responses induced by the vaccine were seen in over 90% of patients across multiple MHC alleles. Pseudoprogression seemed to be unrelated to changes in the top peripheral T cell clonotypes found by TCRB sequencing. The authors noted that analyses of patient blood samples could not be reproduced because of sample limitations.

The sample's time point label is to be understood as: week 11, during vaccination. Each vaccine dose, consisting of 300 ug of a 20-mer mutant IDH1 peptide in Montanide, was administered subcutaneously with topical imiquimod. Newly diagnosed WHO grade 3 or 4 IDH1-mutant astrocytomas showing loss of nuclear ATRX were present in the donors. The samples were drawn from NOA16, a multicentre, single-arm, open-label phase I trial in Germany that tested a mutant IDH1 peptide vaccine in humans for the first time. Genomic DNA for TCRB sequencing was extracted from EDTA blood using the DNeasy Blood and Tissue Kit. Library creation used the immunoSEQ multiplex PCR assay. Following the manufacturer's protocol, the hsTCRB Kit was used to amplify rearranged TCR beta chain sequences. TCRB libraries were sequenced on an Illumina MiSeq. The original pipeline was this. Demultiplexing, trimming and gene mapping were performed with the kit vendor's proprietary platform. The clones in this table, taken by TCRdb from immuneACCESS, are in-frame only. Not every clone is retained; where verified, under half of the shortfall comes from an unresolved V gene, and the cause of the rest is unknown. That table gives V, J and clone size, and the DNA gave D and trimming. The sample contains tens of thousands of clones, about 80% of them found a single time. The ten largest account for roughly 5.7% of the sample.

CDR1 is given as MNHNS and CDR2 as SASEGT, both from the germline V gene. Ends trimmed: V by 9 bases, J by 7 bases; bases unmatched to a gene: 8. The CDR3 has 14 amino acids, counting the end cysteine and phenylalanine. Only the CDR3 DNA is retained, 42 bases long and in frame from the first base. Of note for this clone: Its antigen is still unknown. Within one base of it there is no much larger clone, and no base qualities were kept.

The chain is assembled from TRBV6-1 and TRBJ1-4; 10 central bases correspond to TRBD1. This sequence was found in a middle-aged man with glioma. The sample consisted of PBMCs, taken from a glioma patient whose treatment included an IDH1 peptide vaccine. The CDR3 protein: CASLKGQGLEKLFF. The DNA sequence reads TGTGCCAGTCTGAAGGGACAGGGGCTTGAAAAACTGTTTTTT.